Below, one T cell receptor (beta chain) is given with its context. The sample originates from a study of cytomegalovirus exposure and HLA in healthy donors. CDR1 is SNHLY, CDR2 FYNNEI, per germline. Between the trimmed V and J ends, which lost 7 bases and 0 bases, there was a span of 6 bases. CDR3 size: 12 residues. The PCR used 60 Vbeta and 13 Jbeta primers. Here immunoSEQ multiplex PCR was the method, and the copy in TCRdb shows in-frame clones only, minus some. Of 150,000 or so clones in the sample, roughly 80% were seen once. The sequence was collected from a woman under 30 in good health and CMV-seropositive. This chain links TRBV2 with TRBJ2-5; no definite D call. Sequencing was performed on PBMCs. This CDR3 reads CASTTYQETQYF. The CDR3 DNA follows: TGTGCCAGCACTACTTACCAAGAGACCCAGTACTTC.